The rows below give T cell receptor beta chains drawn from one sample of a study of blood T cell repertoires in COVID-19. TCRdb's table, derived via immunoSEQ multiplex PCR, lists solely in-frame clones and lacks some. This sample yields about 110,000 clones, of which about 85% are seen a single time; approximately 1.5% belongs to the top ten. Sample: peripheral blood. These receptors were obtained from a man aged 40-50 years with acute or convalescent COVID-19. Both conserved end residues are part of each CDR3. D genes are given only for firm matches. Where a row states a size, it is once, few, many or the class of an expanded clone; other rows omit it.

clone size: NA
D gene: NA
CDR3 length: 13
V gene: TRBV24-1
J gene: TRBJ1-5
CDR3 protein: CATSEQGYQPQHF
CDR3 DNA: TGTGCCACCAGTGAACAGGGATATCAGCCCCAGCATTTT

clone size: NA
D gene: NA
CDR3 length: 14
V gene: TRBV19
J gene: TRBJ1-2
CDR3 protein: CASRAGTANYGYTF
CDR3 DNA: TGTGCCAGTAGAGCGGGGACCGCTAACTATGGCTACACCTTC

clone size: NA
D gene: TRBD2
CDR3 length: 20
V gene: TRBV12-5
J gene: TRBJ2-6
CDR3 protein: CASGFLTSGPVYSGANVLTF
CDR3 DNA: TGTGCTAGTGGTTTCCTGACTAGCGGGCCCGTTTACTCTGGGGCCAACGTCCTGACTTTC

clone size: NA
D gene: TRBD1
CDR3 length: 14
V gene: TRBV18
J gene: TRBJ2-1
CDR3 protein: CATTSQGAFNEQFF
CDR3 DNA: TGTGCCACCACTTCACAGGGGGCTTTTAATGAGCAGTTCTTC

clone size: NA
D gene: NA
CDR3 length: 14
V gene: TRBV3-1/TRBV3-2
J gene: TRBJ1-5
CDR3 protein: CASSQGRKNQPQHF
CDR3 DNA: TGTGCCAGCAGCCAAGGCAGAAAAAATCAGCCCCAGCATTTT

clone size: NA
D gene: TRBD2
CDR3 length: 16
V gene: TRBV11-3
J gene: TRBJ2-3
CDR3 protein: CASSPTSGGAWDTQYF
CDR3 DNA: TGTGCCAGCAGCCCGACTAGCGGGGGGGCATGGGATACGCAGTATTTT

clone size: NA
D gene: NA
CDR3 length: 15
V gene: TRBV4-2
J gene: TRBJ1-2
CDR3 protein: CASSQGAVPDYGYTF
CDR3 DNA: TGTGCCAGCAGCCAGGGGGCGGTTCCGGACTATGGCTACACCTTC

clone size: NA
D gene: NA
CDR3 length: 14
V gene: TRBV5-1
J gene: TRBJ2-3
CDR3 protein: CASSWGEVTDTQYF
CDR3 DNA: TGCGCCAGCAGCTGGGGGGAGGTCACAGATACGCAGTATTTT

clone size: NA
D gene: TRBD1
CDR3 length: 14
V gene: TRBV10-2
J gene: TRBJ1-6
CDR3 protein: CASTASGGGSPLHF
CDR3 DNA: TGCGCCAGCACGGCGTCAGGGGGTGGGTCACCCCTCCACTTT

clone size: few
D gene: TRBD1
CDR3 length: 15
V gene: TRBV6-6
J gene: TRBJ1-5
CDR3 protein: CASSYARTGSQPQHF
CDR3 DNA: TGTGCCAGCAGTTACGCCAGGACAGGGAGTCAGCCCCAGCATTTT

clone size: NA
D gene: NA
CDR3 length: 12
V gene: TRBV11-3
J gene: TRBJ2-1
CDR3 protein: CASSLVGYEQFF
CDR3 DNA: TGTGCCAGCAGCTTAGTGGGCTATGAGCAGTTCTTC

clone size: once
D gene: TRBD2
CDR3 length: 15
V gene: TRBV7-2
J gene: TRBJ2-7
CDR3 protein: CASSMGSGGPYEQYF
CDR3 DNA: TGTGCCAGCAGTATGGGGAGCGGGGGACCCTACGAGCAGTACTTC

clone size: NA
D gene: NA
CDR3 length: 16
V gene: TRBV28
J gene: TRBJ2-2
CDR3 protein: CASSLEELENTGELFF
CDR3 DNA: TGTGCCAGCAGTTTGGAGGAACTAGAGAACACCGGGGAGCTGTTTTTT

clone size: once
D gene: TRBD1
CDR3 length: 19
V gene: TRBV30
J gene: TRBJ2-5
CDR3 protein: CAWSVMRWTRDRAQETQYF
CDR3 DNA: TGTGCCTGGAGTGTAATGAGATGGACCCGGGACAGGGCCCAAGAGACCCAGTACTTC

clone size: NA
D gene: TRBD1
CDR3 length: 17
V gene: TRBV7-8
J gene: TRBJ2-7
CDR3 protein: CASSSGHGQGASYEQYF
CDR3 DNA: TGTGCCAGCAGCTCGGGACACGGACAGGGGGCGTCGTACGAGCAGTACTTC

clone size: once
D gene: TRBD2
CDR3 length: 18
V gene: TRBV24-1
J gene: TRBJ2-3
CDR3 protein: CATSDLHIAGGATGTQYF
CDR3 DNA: TGTGCCACCAGTGATTTGCACATAGCGGGGGGGGCGACGGGTACGCAGTATTTT

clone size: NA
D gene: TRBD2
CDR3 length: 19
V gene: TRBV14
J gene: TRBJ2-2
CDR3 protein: CASSQEGLAGGRRTGELFF
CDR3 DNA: TGTGCCAGCAGTCAGGAAGGACTAGCGGGAGGGCGACGGACCGGGGAGCTGTTTTTT

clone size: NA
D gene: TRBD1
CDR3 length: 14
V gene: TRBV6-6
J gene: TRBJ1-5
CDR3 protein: CASTLQGGNQPQHF
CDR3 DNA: TGTGCCAGCACCCTACAGGGGGGCAATCAGCCCCAGCATTTT